This T cell receptor (beta chain) is drawn from a study of CD8+CD57+ T cells in acquired aplastic anemia. About the research overall: Across the sorted CD4+ and CD8+ cells, DNA amounts averaged roughly 3 ug. Study-level findings and limits: A set of 25 to 30 CD8+ CDR3 sequences was shared between patients and controls, and these sequences appeared highly expressed in patients.

For this clonotype: The antigen is not known.

Both TCR beta VDJ combination and CDR3 sequence profiling were carried out. Genomic DNA was the template for this profiling. Via MiXCR, TCRdb re-called the reads, giving one row per CDR3 protein. The table lists 150,000 or so distinct CDR3 sequences, around half of them singletons. This CDR3 spans 11 amino acids. Germline values: CDR1 SQVTM, CDR2 ANQGSEA. V was pared by 7 bases and J by 7 bases, with 6 bases of the junction left unmatched. Patients selected for sequencing had displayed CD8+CD57+ cell expansion by flow cytometry. The cohort consisted entirely of patients having severe acquired aplastic anemia. Blood came from patients not yet given any therapy.

Sequenced material: sorted CD4+, CD8+, or CD8+CD57+ T cells (not recorded which) from PBMCs. This chain joins TRBV29-1 and TRBJ2-5; 7 nucleotides match TRBD2. This clonotype originated in a human donor with aplastic anemia. The CDR3 is CSAPGEGTQYF. CDR3 nucleotides: TGCAGCGCCCCCGGGGAGGGGACCCAGTACTTC.